This T cell receptor (beta chain) was sequenced for a study of blood T cell repertoires in COVID-19. The protocol was immunoSEQ multiplex PCR, while the TCRdb copy is restricted to in-frame clones and leaves out a portion. The profile shows tens of thousands of clones, around 84% of them singletons. V was clipped by 6 bases and J by 7 bases, with 15 bases between them. The CDR3 loop spans 13 amino acids. CDR1 is SNHLY, CDR2 FYNNEI, per germline. The chain combines TRBV2 with TRBJ2-5; possible D gene TRBD1, 5 bases. The receptor comes from a man aged 50-59 years with active COVID-19. The sample was peripheral blood. The CDR3 DNA sequence: TGTGCCAGCAGGGGCAGGGTCACAGGGACCCAGTACTTC. Encoded protein: CASRGRVTGTQYF.